This T cell receptor (beta chain) was sequenced during a study of T-cell reconstitution after alpha-beta-depleted transplantation in children. Broader study findings: After one year, T-cell counts and TCRbeta diversity mostly came from new T cells. TCRbeta diversity was high at day 60 in some patients (a result of surviving recipient T cells and thymic progenitors). Reportedly, only several hundred clones from non-depleted graft cells drove alpha-beta T-cell counts at about two months.

Unique molecular identifiers tagged the TCRbeta library. One entry per CDR3 protein results from TCRdb running MiXCR on the PCR reads. The data hold fewer than 700,000 distinct CDR3 sequences, with 23% observed a single time. This clonotype was seen many times. Its matching antigen is unknown. The specimen was PBMCs, mostly from graft donor cells, collected 360 days after TCRalphabeta/CD19-depleted stem cell transplant. The source of this sequence is a boy under two years old who had a stem cell transplant for acute myeloid leukemia, so the T cells may come from the graft donor.

This CDR3 reads CASSPTDRRRYEQYF. The CDR3 DNA follows: TGTGCCAGCAGTCCAACGGACCGCCGGCGCTACGAGCAGTACTTC. The gene calls are TRBV12-3 or TRBV12-4 and TRBJ2-7; D is unresolved. The CDR3 consists of 15 residues. Trimming took 5 bases from V and 3 from J, leaving 17 bases between them.